This TCR beta chain was identified during a study of cytomegalovirus exposure and HLA in healthy donors. Germline V CDR1 and CDR2: ENHRY, SYGVKD. This CDR3 is 17 amino acids long. After removal of 6 bases from V and 2 bases from J, the junction contained 14 bases not matched to a gene. Remarks on this clone: Its antigen is currently unknown.

Findings of the study overall: Associated with cytomegalovirus, according to the listing, were 150 to 200 TCR beta chains. In a later analysis, V- and J-gene trimming of beta chains associated with a DCLRE1C missense variant, replicated independently. Later analysis suggested links between common viral pathogens and several top significant clusters.

PCR used 60 Vbeta primers and 13 Jbeta primers. The method was immunoSEQ multiplex PCR; TCRdb's version includes in-frame clones alone and lacks a portion of them. This listing includes some 150,000 clones. The source is a woman aged 18-35 years in good health and CMV-seronegative. The chain is built from TRBV10-3 and TRBJ2-3; TRBD2 matches 7 bases. The specimen sequenced was PBMCs. The chain's CDR3 is CAISTGELAAFTDTQYF. The CDR3, as DNA: TGTGCCATCAGCACGGGGGAGCTAGCGGCCTTCACAGATACGCAGTATTTT.